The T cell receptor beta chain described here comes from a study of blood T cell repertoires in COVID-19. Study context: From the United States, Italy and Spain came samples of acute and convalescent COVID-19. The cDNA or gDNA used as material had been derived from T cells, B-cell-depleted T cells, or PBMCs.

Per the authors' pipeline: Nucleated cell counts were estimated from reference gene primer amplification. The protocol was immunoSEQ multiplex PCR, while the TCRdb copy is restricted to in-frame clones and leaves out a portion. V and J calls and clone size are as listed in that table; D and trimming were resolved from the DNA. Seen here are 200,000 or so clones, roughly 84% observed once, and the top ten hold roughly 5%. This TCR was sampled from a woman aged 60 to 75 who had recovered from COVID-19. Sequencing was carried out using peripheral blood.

CDR3 protein: CASSLSGRDNSPLHF. In nucleotides, the CDR3 is TGCGCCAGCAGCTTGTCAGGGCGGGACAATTCACCCCTCCACTTT. The gene calls are TRBV5-1 and TRBJ1-6; D possibly corresponds to TRBD1 (5 bases). V was clipped by 1 base and J by 7 bases, with 12 bases between them. Germline V gene data show CDR1 as SGHRS and CDR2 as YFSETQ. This CDR3 spans 15 amino acids.